This TCR beta chain was recorded in a study of blood T cell repertoires in COVID-19. Study context: The study drew acute and convalescent COVID-19 samples from the United States, Italy and Spain. From T cells, B-cell-depleted T cells, or PBMCs came the material, which was cDNA or gDNA.

Per the study methods: Estimated nucleated cell counts came from reference gene primer amplification. Data came from immunoSEQ multiplex PCR; TCRdb stores just in-frame clones and leaves some out. That table furnishes V, J and clone size, whereas the DNA furnished D and trimming. The data contain roughly 160,000 clones, 80% to 90% of them seen just once; the ten biggest clones take up 8% to 10%. This CDR3 comprises 18 residues. Material: peripheral blood. The clonotype was recovered from a man between 60 and 70 years old with acute or convalescent COVID-19. The chain joins TRBV21-1 to TRBJ2-2; the table's TRBD1 call for D was not verified on the DNA. TRBV21-1 is reported as a pseudogene. The CDR3: CASSTTGEPNSNTGELFF. The CDR3 nucleotides are TGTGCCAGCAGTACGACAGGGGAGCCCAATTCCAACACCGGGGAGCTGTTTTTT.